This T cell receptor (beta chain) comes out of a study of T cells generated in artificial thymic organoids (dated by TCRdb to 2016 to 2017). With regard to the full study: The study compared the TCR alpha and beta CDR3 repertoires of CD8 single positive T cells derived from in vitro artificial thymic organoids against those of naive CD8 T cells from thymus and peripheral blood. The displayed repertoire sequencing data were described as being representative of three independent experiments.

Details on this clonotype: Its antigen remains undetermined. Qualities for individual bases were not recorded, and no much larger clone is one base off.

Measured from the cysteine to the phenylalanine, the CDR3 is 14 residues long. CDR3 DNA only is kept here, 42 bases in frame from base 1. In the germline V gene (reference sequence), CDR1 corresponds to MNHEY and CDR2 to SMNVEV. Ends trimmed: V by 8 bases, J by 10 bases; bases unmatched to a gene: 6. TCRalpha and TCRbeta libraries were amplified separately by semi-nested PCR with Advantage 2 and reverse primers in the TRAC or TRBC constant regions. The amount of total RNA used for first-strand cDNA synthesis ranged from 3.5 to 500 ng. TCR cDNA libraries were generated by 5'-RACE using the SMARTer PCR cDNA Synthesis kit, with a poly-dT primer for first-strand synthesis. Semi-nested constant-region reverse primers carried 5-nucleotide sample-specific barcodes, and products were cleaned with the Zymo DNA Clean and Concentrator-5 kit. Up to ten barcoded samples were pooled, ligated to Illumina adaptors and sequenced on an Illumina MiSeq as 2 x 150 bp paired-end reads. The authors' pipeline ran thus. Demultiplexed reads were aligned with BLAT to a custom library of all human TRAV, TRAJ, TRBV, TRBD and TRBJ combinations from IMGT. The best BLAT hits were picked using pslCDnaFilter (-maxAligns=1, -ignoreIntrons), and custom Perl scripts were used to calculate clonotype frequencies. Starting from the raw public reads, TCRdb applied fastp trimming at Q25, assembled clones with MiXCR and retained in-frame beta chains. Every entry covers one CDR3 protein and lists the most common genes and DNA from its rows. TCRdb, not the original authors, processed these V and J calls. The sample contains some 5,100 distinct CDR3 sequences, 32% of them found a single time. The ten largest clones add up to less than 3% of the sample.

Overall study results and their limits: Organoid-derived CD8 single positive T cells showed physiological TCR clonotype diversity comparable to thymic and blood naive CD8 T cells.

Non-mobilized peripheral blood was obtained from healthy adult donors. Enrichment of primary CD8+ T cells was performed with magnetic beads using the Miltenyi CD8+ T cell Isolation Kit. Before RNA extraction, naive CD8 T cells from blood were sorted by FACS as CD3+TCRalphabeta+CD8+CD45RO-CCR7+ cells. For each sample, the RNeasy Micro kit was used to purify total RNA from about 40,000 to 200,000 sorted cells, and RNA quality was checked on an Agilent RNA 6000 Nano chip. What was sequenced was naive CD8+ T cells from blood. Reading the label with the study, this specimen's cell subset or site is: CD3+TCRalphabeta+CD8SP T cells; for blood, CD45RO-CCR7+ naive CD8+ T cells. This clonotype was obtained from a human donor who gave cord blood stem cells for thymic organoid culture, a cardiac surgery patient who gave postnatal thymus, or a blood donor (not recorded which). Recombination connected TRBV27 to TRBJ2-1, with 15 central nucleotides matching TRBD2. CDR3 region: CASHPGLAGGEQFF. The sequence in DNA is TGTGCCAGCCATCCGGGACTAGCGGGAGGCGAGCAGTTCTTC.